This TCR beta chain was sequenced in a study of ipilimumab plus nivolumab after autologous stem cell transplantation. Overall study results and limits: TCR repertoire, Treg phenotype and gut microbiota reportedly support more study of this approach.

As to this clone: The antigen remains undetermined.

Method: immunoSEQ multiplex PCR; TCRdb's copy keeps in-frame clones and lacks some. The sample contains about 43,000 clones, more than 70% of which appear only once. The CDR3 has 13 residues. CDR1 and CDR2 from the germline V gene are MDHEN and SYDVKM. The V end lost 6 bases, the J end lost 8 bases, and 14 bases lay between the germline ends. This receptor was obtained from a male donor with multiple myeloma. The chain combines TRBV28 with TRBJ2-4; D remains ambiguous. The input for sequencing was PBMCs, taken in a trial of ipilimumab plus nivolumab as post-transplant consolidation. CDR3 in amino acids: CASSPGHGDIQYF. CDR3 bases: TGTGCCAGCAGCCCGGGCCATGGAGACATTCAGTACTTC.